This TCR beta chain was captured in a study of T-cell reconstitution after alpha-beta-depleted transplantation in children. Study findings and constraints: The origin of alpha-beta T cells about two months after transplant was reportedly several hundred expanded graft clones. There were some patients whose high TCRbeta diversity at day 60 came from surviving recipient T cells and thymic progenitors. A year had passed since transplant, and T-cell counts and diversity by then came mostly from newly produced T cells.

Note on this clonotype: The antigen remains undetermined.

The library targeted TCRbeta and was prepared with unique molecular identifiers. A single record per CDR3 protein comes from TCRdb applying MiXCR to the PCR reads. This sample has 780,000 or so distinct CDR3 sequences, with around 17% found just once. The TCR originated in a male patient between 10 and 17 years old who had a stem cell transplant for acute lymphoblastic leukemia, so the T cells may come from the graft donor. The starting material was PBMCs, mostly from graft donor cells, obtained 360 days after TCRalphabeta/CD19-depleted stem cell transplant.

The CDR3 DNA is TGTGCCAGCAGTGTAAACAGGGCCAGCTATGGCTACACCTTC. Encoded protein: CASSVNRASYGYTF. The V and J genes are TRBV12-3 or TRBV12-4 and TRBJ1-2; the D gene is possibly TRBD1 (6 bases). CDR3 length: 14 amino acids. The V end lost 5 bases, the J end lost 4 bases, and 14 bases lay between the germline ends.